This T cell receptor beta chain was recorded in a study of blood T cell repertoires in COVID-19. This clone came up once. Other DNA sequences in the sample encode the same CDR3. Germline V gene lookup returns CDR1 SQVTM and CDR2 ANQGSEA. CDR3 length: 13 amino acids. V was pared by 3 bases and J by 4 bases, with 11 bases between. The assay was immunoSEQ multiplex PCR, and TCRdb's table has in-frame clones only and misses some. The sample records about 210,000 clones, about 91% being singletons. The clonotype was recovered from a woman aged 40 to 50 with acute COVID-19. The material sequenced was PBMCs or T cells enriched from blood (not recorded which). This chain joins TRBV29-1 and TRBJ2-3; possible D gene TRBD1, 6 bases. The CDR3 spells CSVDLGQPDTQYF. The CDR3 coding sequence is TGCAGCGTTGACCTAGGACAGCCAGATACGCAGTATTTT.